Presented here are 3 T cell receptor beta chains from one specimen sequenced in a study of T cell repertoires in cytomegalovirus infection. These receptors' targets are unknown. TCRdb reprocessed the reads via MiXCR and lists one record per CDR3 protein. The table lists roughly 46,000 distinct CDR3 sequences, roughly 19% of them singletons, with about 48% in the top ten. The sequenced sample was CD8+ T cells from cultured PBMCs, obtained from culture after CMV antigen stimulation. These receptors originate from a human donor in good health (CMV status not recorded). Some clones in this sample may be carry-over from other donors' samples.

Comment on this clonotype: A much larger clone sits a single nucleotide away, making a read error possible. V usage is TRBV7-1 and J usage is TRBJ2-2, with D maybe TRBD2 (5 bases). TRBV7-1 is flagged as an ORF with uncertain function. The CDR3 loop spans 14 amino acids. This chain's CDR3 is CASSSGSYTGELIF. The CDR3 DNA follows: TGTGCCAGCAGCTCAGGGTCTTACACCGGGGAGCTGATTTTT.

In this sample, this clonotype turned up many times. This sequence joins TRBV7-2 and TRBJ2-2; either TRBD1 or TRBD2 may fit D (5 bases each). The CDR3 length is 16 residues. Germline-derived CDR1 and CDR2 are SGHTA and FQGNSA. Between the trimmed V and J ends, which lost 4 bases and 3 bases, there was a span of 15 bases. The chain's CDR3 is CASSSYLLGDTGELFF. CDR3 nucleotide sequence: TGTGCCAGCAGCTCCTATCTACTAGGGGACACCGGGGAGCTGTTTTTT.

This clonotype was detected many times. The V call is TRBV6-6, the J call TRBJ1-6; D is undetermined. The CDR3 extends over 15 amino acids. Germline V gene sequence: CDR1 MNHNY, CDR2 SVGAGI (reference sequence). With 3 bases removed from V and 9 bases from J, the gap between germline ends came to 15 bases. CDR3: CASSYDSVSGSPLHF. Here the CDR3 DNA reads TGTGCCAGCAGTTATGACTCTGTATCGGGTTCACCCCTCCACTTT.